Listed below are T cell receptor beta chains from one sample, sequenced in a study of shared clonotypes between healthy human individuals. Produced via immunoSEQ multiplex PCR; TCRdb's table is partial and in-frame only. The sample comprises around 1,900,000 clones, just over 90% of which are singletons, and 1.5% to 2% rests with the top ten. The sample comprised naive CD8+ T cells from PBMCs. Source of these receptors: a man aged 18 to 29 in good health. Some clones in this sample may be carry-over from other donors' samples. CDR3s include the opening cysteine and the closing phenylalanine or tryptophan. Each record gives: V gene, clone size, CDR3 length, D gene, J gene, CDR3 DNA, CDR3 protein. The D gene is left open where the match is weak. Clone size is stated in some rows and not others, as once, few, many or a class when expanded.

>TRBV11-2|once|17|.|TRBJ1-1
TGTGCCAGCAGCTCTACCAGAGGATACGGACAATACACTGAAGCTTTCTTT
CASSSTRGYGQYTEAFF
>TRBV10-3|.|21|TRBD2|TRBJ2-1
TGTGCCATCAGTGAGGCCGATCCTACTTCTCTACTAGCGGGAGTGTTCGATGAGCAGTTCTTC
CAISEADPTSLLAGVFDEQFF
>TRBV2|few|17|TRBD2|TRBJ2-2
TGTGCCAGCAGTGAAGCTCCGTGGCGGGAGGGTACCGGGGAGCTGTTTTTT
CASSEAPWREGTGELFF
>TRBV7-8|.|15|TRBD2|TRBJ2-1
TGTGCCAGCAGCTTATCTAGCGGGAGGGCCCGTGAGCAGTTCTTC
CASSLSSGRAREQFF
>TRBV5-1|.|15|.|TRBJ1-4
TGCGCCAGCAGCTTGTCGGACGCAACTAATGAAAAACTGTTTTTT
CASSLSDATNEKLFF
>TRBV15|.|17|TRBD1|TRBJ1-2
TGTGCCACCAGCACGGGACAGGGGGGAGGTGCTTACTATGGCTACACCTTC
CATSTGQGGGAYYGYTF
>TRBV14|.|14|.|TRBJ1-1
TGTGCCAGCAGCCAAGTTCAGGGCGACACTGAAGCTTTCTTT
CASSQVQGDTEAFF
>TRBV27|.|16|TRBD1|TRBJ2-7
TGTGCCAGCAGTTTAGAGGGACAGGGGGGGTTCTACGAGCAGTACTTC
CASSLEGQGGFYEQYF
>TRBV4-1|.|14|TRBD2|TRBJ2-7
TGCGCCAGCAGCCATGGGGGGGGTAACTACGAGCAGTACTTC
CASSHGGGNYEQYF
>TRBV6-1|.|12|.|TRBJ1-4
TGTGCCAGCTACACCACTGGAGAAAAACTGTTTTTT
CASYTTGEKLFF
>TRBV11-2|.|16|.|TRBJ2-7
TGTGCCAGCAGCTTAGGATTTAGCAGTAAATACTACGAGCAGTACTTC
CASSLGFSSKYYEQYF
>TRBV2|.|14|.|TRBJ2-1
TGTGCCAGCTTCTCGGGCAGGGGATCCAATGAGCAGTTCTTC
CASFSGRGSNEQFF
>TRBV7-2|once|14|.|TRBJ1-2
TGTGCCAGCAGCTGGGGACACCCAAACTATGGCTACACCTTC
CASSWGHPNYGYTF